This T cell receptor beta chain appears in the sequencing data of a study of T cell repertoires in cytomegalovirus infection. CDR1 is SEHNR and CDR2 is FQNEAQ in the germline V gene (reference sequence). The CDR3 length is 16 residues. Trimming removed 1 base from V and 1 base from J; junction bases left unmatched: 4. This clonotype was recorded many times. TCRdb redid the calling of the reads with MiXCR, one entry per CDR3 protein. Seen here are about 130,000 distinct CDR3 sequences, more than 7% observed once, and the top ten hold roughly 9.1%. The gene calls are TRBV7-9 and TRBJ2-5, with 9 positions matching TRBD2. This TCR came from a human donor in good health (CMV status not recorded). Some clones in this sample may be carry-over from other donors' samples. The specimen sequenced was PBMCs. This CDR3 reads CASSLERGALQETQYF. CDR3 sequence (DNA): TGTGCCAGCAGCTTAGAGCGGGGGGCCCTCCAAGAGACCCAGTACTTC. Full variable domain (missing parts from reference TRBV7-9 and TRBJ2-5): DTGVSQNPRHKITKRGQNVTFRCDPISEHNRLYWYRQTLGQGPEFLTYFQNEAQLEKSRLLSDRFSAERPKGSFSTLEIQRTEQGDSAMYLCASSLERGALQETQYFGPGTRLLVL.